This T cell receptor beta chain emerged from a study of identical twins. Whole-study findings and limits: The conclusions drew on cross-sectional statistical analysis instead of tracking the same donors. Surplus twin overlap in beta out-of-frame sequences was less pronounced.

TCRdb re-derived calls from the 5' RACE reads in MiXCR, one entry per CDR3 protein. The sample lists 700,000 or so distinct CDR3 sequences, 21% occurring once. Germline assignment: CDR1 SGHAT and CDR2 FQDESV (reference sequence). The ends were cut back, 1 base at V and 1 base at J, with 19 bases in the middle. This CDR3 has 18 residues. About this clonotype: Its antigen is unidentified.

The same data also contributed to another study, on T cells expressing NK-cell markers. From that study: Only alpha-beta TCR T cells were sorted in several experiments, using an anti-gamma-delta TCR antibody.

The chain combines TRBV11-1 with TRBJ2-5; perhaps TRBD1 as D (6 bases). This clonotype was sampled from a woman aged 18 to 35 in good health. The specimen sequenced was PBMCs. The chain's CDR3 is CASSLEGQQTWGQETQYF. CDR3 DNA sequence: TGTGCCAGCAGCTTAGAAGGACAGCAAACTTGGGGCCAAGAGACCCAGTACTTC.